This entry lists 26 T cell receptor beta chains sequenced from one sample in a study of T cell responses to AZD1222 COVID-19 vaccine. Assay: immunoSEQ multiplex PCR; the TCRdb copy retains only in-frame clones and omits some. The table records approximately 110,000 clones, around 90% of them present only once. The material was peripheral blood, obtained on day 0 of AZD1222 vaccination. These receptors were taken from an adult in good health.

The gene calls are TRBV6-2 or TRBV6-3 and TRBJ2-1, with no clear D. V lost 4 bases and J 2 bases, leaving 9 bases between the germline ends. CDR1 is MNHEY and CDR2 is SVGEGT in the germline V gene. CDR3 length: 14 residues. The CDR3 DNA reads as TGTGCCAGCAGTTTGGGCGGCCCCTACAATGAGCAGTTCTTC. The encoded protein is CASSLGGPYNEQFF.

The chain links TRBV7-9 to TRBJ1-1; tentatively, D is TRBD1 (6 bases). The germline V and J ends were trimmed by 1 base and 11 bases, with 11 bases remaining between them. This CDR3 has 12 amino acids. Looked up from germline, CDR1 is SEHNR and CDR2 is FQNEAQ (reference sequence). DNA of the CDR3: TGTGCCAGCAGCTTAGACAGGGCGAGGGCTTTCTTT. Residues: CASSLDRARAFF.

This clone was seen a single time. The chain combines TRBV7-8 with TRBJ2-7; 8 positions agree with TRBD1. V lost 1 base to trimming and J lost 3 bases; unmatched junction nucleotides: 5. The germline V gene encodes CDR1 SGHVS and CDR2 FQNEAQ. The CDR3 sequence is 15 residues long. For the CDR3, the DNA is TGTGCCAGCAGCTTAGTGGGACAGGCCTACTACGAGCAGTACTTC. It codes for CASSLVGQAYYEQYF.

The chain is built from TRBV7-9 and TRBJ2-5; the D gene is possibly TRBD2 (6 bases). Germline-derived CDR1 and CDR2 are SEHNR and FQNEAQ (reference sequence). This CDR3 is built from 10 residues. Trimming pared 8 bases from V and 5 bases from J, leaving 6 bases between. Here the CDR3 reads CASGGETQYF. In DNA, the CDR3 is TGTGCCAGCGGGGGGGAGACCCAGTACTTC.

V gene TRBV19 combines with J gene TRBJ2-5, with 8 bases matching TRBD1. The CDR3 is 18 residues long. CDR1 is LNHDA and CDR2 is SQIVND in the germline V gene (reference sequence). Trimming cost V 1 base and J 2 bases; bases outside gene matches: 12. CDR3 region: CASSIGTGIRGPQETQYF. CDR3 DNA: TGTGCCAGTAGTATAGGGACAGGGATTCGGGGGCCGCAAGAGACCCAGTACTTC.

The CDR3 region is CASSLLGEGRGNEQFF. In nucleotides, the CDR3 is TGTGCCAGCAGCTTACTAGGGGAGGGCCGTGGAAATGAGCAGTTCTTC. The rearrangement links TRBV13 to TRBJ2-1; the match to TRBD2 covers 7 bases. The CDR3 loop spans 16 amino acids. The junction had 11 bases not matched to a gene; V was cut back by 2 bases and J by 7 bases. The germline V gene encodes CDR1 PRHDT and CDR2 FYEKMQ (reference sequence).

The genes are TRBV7-9 and TRBJ2-2; D perhaps matches TRBD1 (6 bases). The germline CDR1 and CDR2 sequences are SEHNR and FQNEAQ (reference sequence). This CDR3 is 14 amino acids long. V gave up 3 bases and J gave up 4 bases, with 9 bases separating them. The CDR3 nucleotides are TGTGCCAGCAGCTTCCAGGGGAGCACCGGGGAGCTGTTTTTT. Translation: CASSFQGSTGELFF.

This clone was recorded once. The V gene is TRBV29-1, the J gene TRBJ1-2; the match to TRBD1 covers 8 bases. Germline CDR1 is SQVTM and CDR2 is ANQGSEA. The V gene end was trimmed by 8 bases and the J gene end by 4 bases; junction bases not matched to a gene: 6. The CDR3 extends over 12 amino acids. DNA of the CDR3: TGCAGCCTCCGGGACAGGAGCTATGGCTACACCTTC. Translation gives CSLRDRSYGYTF.

The chain carries TRBV5-1 and TRBJ1-4; D uncertain. The V end lost 0 bases, the J end lost 0 bases, and 6 bases lay between the germline ends. This CDR3 is built from 15 residues. Germline V gene lookup returns CDR1 SGHRS and CDR2 YFSETQ. The CDR3: CASSLDDATNEKLFF. CDR3 nucleotides: TGCGCCAGCAGCTTGGATGATGCAACTAATGAAAAACTGTTTTTT.

The rearrangement links TRBV6-5 to TRBJ1-5; D gene uncertain. Trimming cost V 6 bases and J 4 bases, with 16 bases left between them. The length of the CDR3 is 15 residues. Germline assignment: CDR1 MNHEY and CDR2 SVGAGI. CDR3 nucleotides: TGTGCCAGCAGCCGACTGGACGGGAGAAATCAGCCCCAGCATTTT. Translated, it gives CASSRLDGRNQPQHF.

This clone has only a few counts. The J gene is TRBJ2-3, the V gene TRBV30; 7 bases are shared with TRBD2. The germline V gene encodes CDR1 GTSNPN and CDR2 SVGIG (reference sequence). This CDR3 is built from 13 residues. The ends lost 3 bases at V and 6 bases at J; junction bases unmatched: 6. CDR3 protein: CAWSTGRADTQYF. The CDR3 DNA follows: TGTGCCTGGAGCACGGGGAGGGCGGATACGCAGTATTTT.

The V gene is TRBV7-9, the J gene TRBJ1-1; TRBD1 is a possible D gene (6 bases). The germline V gene has CDR1 SEHNR and CDR2 FQNEAQ (reference sequence). With 3 bases removed from V and 1 base from J, the gap between germline ends came to 9 bases. The CDR3 is 14 amino acids. In DNA, the CDR3 is TGTGCCAGCAGCTTTCAACAGGGGAACACTGAAGCTTTCTTT. It translates to CASSFQQGNTEAFF. Combining the CDR3 with reference TRBV7-9 and TRBJ1-1 gives the whole variable domain DTGVSQNPRHKITKRGQNVTFRCDPISEHNRLYWYRQTLGQGPEFLTYFQNEAQLEKSRLLSDRFSAERPKGSFSTLEIQRTEQGDSAMYLCASSFQQGNTEAFFGQGTRLTVV.

The chain uses TRBV27 and TRBJ1-3, with D maybe TRBD1 (6 bases). The CDR3 sequence is 16 residues long. In germline, CDR1 is MNHEY, CDR2 SMNVEV (reference sequence). Trimming pared 2 bases from V and 0 bases from J, leaving 11 bases between. The CDR3 DNA reads TGTGCCAGCAGTTTAACCGGACAGAGCTCTGGAAACACCATATATTTT. It codes for CASSLTGQSSGNTIYF.

This clone was seen more than once but under ten times. The genes are TRBV7-2 and TRBJ1-5, with a possible D match to TRBD1 (6 bases). The V gene lost 1 base and the J gene lost 2 bases, with 15 bases spanning the gap. This CDR3 spans 17 amino acids. CDR1 is SGHTA and CDR2 is FQGNSA in the germline V gene. The chain's CDR3 is CASSLVGGAMGNQPQHF. CDR3 coding DNA: TGTGCCAGCAGCTTAGTGGGGGGCGCGATGGGCAATCAGCCCCAGCATTTT.

The rearrangement uses TRBV20-1 and TRBJ2-7; the D call may be TRBD1 or TRBD2 (5 bases each). Trimming pared 5 bases from V and 2 bases from J, leaving 13 bases between. This CDR3 has 13 residues. Germline assignment: CDR1 DFQATT and CDR2 SNEGSKA (reference sequence). The CDR3 DNA sequence: TGCAGTGCTCGTGGGACCGAGACCTACGAGCAGTACTTC. The encoded protein is CSARGTETYEQYF.

This clone appeared once. The gene calls are TRBV5-6 and TRBJ2-1; D not resolved. Trimming removed 4 bases at V and 12 bases at J, with 14 bases between. CDR3 size: 12 residues. In germline, CDR1 is SGHDT, CDR2 YYEEEE. The CDR3 nucleotides are TGTGCCAGCAGCCCCGGGTCTACTGGGCAGTTCTTC. It codes for CASSPGSTGQFF.

The chain's CDR3 is CASSPDTILQETQYF. The CDR3, as DNA: TGTGCCAGCTCACCCGACACGATCCTCCAAGAGACCCAGTACTTC. The J gene is TRBJ2-5, the V gene TRBV18; D ambiguous. This CDR3 is built from 15 residues. Trimming took off 3 bases at V and 1 base at J, with 12 bases between the two ends. Germline V gene sequence: CDR1 KGHSH, CDR2 LQKENI.

The chain carries TRBV7-2 and TRBJ1-6; D unclear. Trimming took 5 bases from V and 3 from J, leaving 14 bases between them. Per germline, CDR1 SGHTA and CDR2 FQGNSA. CDR3 length: 16 residues. The CDR3 sequence is CASSKREILYNSPLHF. Written as DNA, the CDR3 is TGTGCCAGCAGCAAGAGGGAGATTCTCTATAATTCACCCCTCCACTTT.

The V and J genes are TRBV7-9 and TRBJ1-5; D call uncertain. The CDR3 is 15 residues long. Trimming shortened V by 5 bases and J by 7 bases, and 18 bases separated the two germline ends. Germline V CDR1 and CDR2: SEHNR, FQNEAQ (reference sequence). CDR3 sequence: CASSPTGQAIQPQHF. CDR3 coding DNA: TGTGCCAGCAGCCCGACGGGCCAGGCCATACAGCCCCAGCATTTT.

This chain connects TRBV7-9 to TRBJ1-2; D not resolved. Trimming left V 5 bases short and J 8 bases short, with 15 bases between. Looked up from germline, CDR1 is SEHNR and CDR2 is FQNEAQ (reference sequence). The CDR3 is 13 amino acids. The CDR3 loop is CASSQRSPGGYTF. In DNA form, the CDR3 reads TGTGCCAGCAGCCAAAGGAGTCCCGGGGGCTACACCTTC.

The gene calls are TRBV7-9 and TRBJ1-2; possible D gene TRBD1, 5 bases. CDR3 size: 13 residues. The ends were cut back, 6 bases at V and 12 bases at J, with 20 bases in the middle. Germline V gene lookup returns CDR1 SEHNR and CDR2 FQNEAQ (reference sequence). CDR3 DNA: TGTGCCAGCAGTTCGGACATGTCTTCGGTTCACACCTTC. Translating it yields CASSSDMSSVHTF. Together with reference TRBV7-9 and TRBJ1-2, the CDR3 gives the full variable domain: DTGVSQNPRHKITKRGQNVTFRCDPISEHNRLYWYRQTLGQGPEFLTYFQNEAQLEKSRLLSDRFSAERPKGSFSTLEIQRTEQGDSAMYLCASSSDMSSVHTFGSGTRLTVV.

V is TRBV3-1 (or the pseudogene TRBV3-2) and J is TRBJ1-2, with D uncertain. This CDR3 is 13 amino acids long. CDR1 and CDR2 from the germline V gene are LGHDT and YNNKEL (reference sequence). V lost 0 bases to trimming and J lost 8 bases, with 10 bases between them. Written as DNA, the CDR3 is TGTGCCAGCAGCCAAGATGAGGGTCAGGGCTACACCTTC. Translating gives CASSQDEGQGYTF.

J is TRBJ2-1 and V is TRBV2; D may be TRBD2 (5 bases). This CDR3 region has 15 residues. From germline, CDR1 is SNHLY and CDR2 FYNNEI. Trimming removed 4 bases at V and 3 bases at J, with 13 bases between. CDR3 nucleotide sequence: TGTGCCAGCAGTGTAGCGTCTCGGGGCTACAATGAGCAGTTCTTC. It translates to CASSVASRGYNEQFF.

This clone was detected only once. This chain connects TRBV29-1 to TRBJ1-1; D possibly corresponds to TRBD1 (5 bases). The CDR3 is 14 amino acids. Trimming pared 1 base from V and 0 bases from J, leaving 9 bases between. Germline V gene data show CDR1 as SQVTM and CDR2 as ANQGSEA. CDR3 nucleotide sequence: TGCAGCGTTGAAGTCGGGGCAGTGAACACTGAAGCTTTCTTT. It translates to CSVEVGAVNTEAFF.

This clone turned up a few times. This chain uses TRBV5-1 with TRBJ2-5; 7 positions match TRBD2. V lost 7 bases and J lost 2; bases outside the gene matches: 17. The CDR3 runs to 17 residues. CDR1 and CDR2 (germline): SGHRS, YFSETQ. CDR3 bases: TGCGCCAGCTACCTGAGCCCTGGGGGAGCGGGGCAAGAGACCCAGTACTTC. Protein sequence: CASYLSPGGAGQETQYF.

The chain uses TRBV10-2 and TRBJ1-2, with D possibly matching TRBD1 (5 bases). Trimming shortened V by 3 bases and J by 7 bases, and 15 bases separated the two germline ends. There are 14 residues in the CDR3. Germline V gene data show CDR1 as WSHSY and CDR2 as SAAADI. The CDR3 region is CASSDGDSLGGYTF. In DNA form, the CDR3 reads TGCGCCAGCAGTGATGGGGACTCTCTCGGTGGCTACACCTTC.